This entry describes one TCR beta chain. Its antigen is currently unknown. This CDR3 has 18 residues. V was pared by 3 bases and J by 4 bases, with 22 bases between. Germline CDR1 and CDR2: MNHEY and SVGEGT. These data belong to a study of neurological immune-mediated disorders. Study-level points and caveats: It was HTLV-1-associated myelopathy that showed the most TCR clonal expansion, while multiple sclerosis showed the least, falling below healthy controls. None of the CDR3 amino acid sequences of expanded clones recurred across subjects, suggesting private repertoires in all groups.

Template-switch 5'RACE cDNA synthesis added a 10-nucleotide unique molecular identifier. From the 5' RACE reads, TCRdb called clonotypes with MiXCR, one entry per CDR3 protein. The table includes roughly 48,000 distinct CDR3 sequences, about a quarter detected once. It was from 2 million PBMCs stored at -80 C that the unsorted libraries were obtained. The V and J genes are TRBV6-2 or TRBV6-3 and TRBJ2-1; D possibly corresponds to TRBD2 (6 bases). The TCR sequence derives from a woman between 70 and 85 years old in good health. What was sequenced was PBMCs. CDR3 sequence: CASSYRLAGSGRYNEQFF. CDR3 bases: TGTGCCAGCAGTTATAGATTGGCGGGGTCAGGGAGGTACAATGAGCAGTTCTTC.